The 21 T cell receptor beta chains below come from one sample, sequenced in a study of neoadjuvant anti-PD-1 for oral cavity cancer (dated by TCRdb to about 2021). Read against the paper, the sample's time point label means: after neoadjuvant nivolumab, at surgical resection. Libraries were prepared through the immunoSEQ multiplex PCR assay. Sourced from immuneACCESS, this table was stored by TCRdb with only in-frame sequences that have V and J called. A share of the clones is absent; for the studies checked, an unresolved V gene accounts for under half, and the remainder has no known explanation. The sample yields tens of thousands of clones; around 84% were counted once. The ten biggest clones cover 3% to 3.5% of the sample. Specimen: PBMCs, collected after nivolumab (anti-PD-1) treatment. These receptor sequences come from a person aged 40 to 85 with oral cavity squamous cell carcinoma.

The gene calls are TRBV30 and TRBJ1-1, with 8 nucleotides matching TRBD1. This CDR3 has 14 residues. J was trimmed by 1 base and V by 4 bases; bases with no gene match: 5. Germline CDR1 GTSNPN, CDR2 SVGIG (reference sequence). In DNA form, the CDR3 reads TGTGCCTGGATCTTCAGGGGGCCGAACACTGAAGCTTTCTTT. Its translation is CAWIFRGPNTEAFF.

This clone was seen a few times. The gene calls are TRBV2 and TRBJ2-3, with TRBD2 identical over 13 bases. This CDR3 spans 15 amino acids. CDR1 and CDR2 from the germline V gene are SNHLY and FYNNEI. J was trimmed by 6 bases and V by 5 bases; bases with no gene match: 5. The CDR3 loop reads CASSQTSGRVDTQYF. The CDR3 nucleotides read TGTGCCAGCAGTCAAACTAGCGGGAGGGTGGATACGCAGTATTTT.

This chain links TRBV27 with TRBJ2-7; 12 bases are a match to TRBD2. CDR3 length equals 16 residues. Trimming removed 0 bases from V and 5 bases from J; junction bases left unmatched: 5. CDR1 MNHEY and CDR2 SMNVEV come from the germline V gene (reference sequence). The CDR3 sequence is CASSLSLAGGLDEQYF. The CDR3 DNA reads TGTGCCAGCAGTTTATCCCTAGCGGGAGGGCTCGACGAGCAGTACTTC.

The CDR3 DNA reads TGTGCCAGCAGCTCATCCGCGAGGGCGGGGGAGCTGTTTTTT. This sequence encodes CASSSSARAGELFF. V gene TRBV11-3 combines with J gene TRBJ2-2; weak D call: TRBD2 (5 bases). This CDR3 spans 14 amino acids. Germline CDR1 and CDR2: SGHNT and YENEEA. V was trimmed by 4 bases and J by 8 bases, leaving 14 bases between them.

This clone turned up a few times. The J gene is TRBJ1-5, the V gene TRBV30, with a tentative D call TRBD1 (5 bases). The V end lost 3 bases, the J end lost 3 bases, and 9 bases lay between the germline ends. The CDR3 totals 13 residues. Germline V lookup: CDR1 GTSNPN, CDR2 SVGIG (reference sequence). CDR3 sequence: CAWSRGLNQPQHF. CDR3 in DNA: TGTGCCTGGAGCCGGGGCCTCAATCAGCCCCAGCATTTT.

The chain joins TRBV19 to TRBJ2-3; 8 bases map to TRBD1. The CDR3 is 11 amino acids. The J segment lost 8 bases and the V segment lost 5 bases, leaving 0 bases of the junction unmatched. Germline values: CDR1 LNHDA, CDR2 SQIVND (reference sequence). CDR3 sequence reads: CASSDRGTQYF. The CDR3 coding sequence is TGTGCCAGTAGTGACAGGGGTACGCAGTATTTT.

J is TRBJ2-3 and V is TRBV5-1; 14 positions match TRBD2. CDR1 and CDR2 from the germline V gene are SGHRS and YFSETQ. This CDR3 region has 18 residues. The V segment lost 5 bases and the J segment 4 bases; nucleotides outside the gene matches: 12. Here the CDR3 DNA reads TGCGCCAGCAGTTCGGGACTAGCGGGAGTACGTATTGCAGATACGCAGTATTTT. Its protein product is CASSSGLAGVRIADTQYF.

This clone was seen only a few times. The chain recombines TRBV11-2 with TRBJ2-7, with 9 bases lining up with TRBD2. The germline gives CDR1 SGHAT, CDR2 FQNNGV. This CDR3 is built from 14 residues. V shed 5 bases and J 6 bases; nucleotides not matched to a gene: 8. The DNA of the CDR3 is TGTGCCAGCAGCCGACTAGCGGAGGGTCCCGAGCAGTACTTC. Protein sequence: CASSRLAEGPEQYF. Full variable domain (rest looked up from reference TRBV11-2 and TRBJ2-7): EAGVAQSPRYKIIEKRQSVAFWCNPISGHATLYWYQQILGQGPKLLIQFQNNGVVDDSQLPKDRFSAERLKGVDSTLKIQPAKLEDSAVYLCASSRLAEGPEQYFGPGTRLTVT.

The V gene is TRBV30, the J gene TRBJ1-5; D might be TRBD1 (6 bases). The CDR3 has 13 amino acids. Germline V lookup: CDR1 GTSNPN, CDR2 SVGIG (reference sequence). V shed 3 bases and J shed 6 bases, with 12 bases lying between them. The CDR3 reads CAWSARGGQPQHF. CDR3 nucleotides: TGTGCCTGGAGCGCCAGGGGAGGTCAGCCCCAGCATTTT.

V gene TRBV6-1 combines with J gene TRBJ1-1; 7 bases fit TRBD1. In germline, CDR1 is MNHNS, CDR2 SASEGT. The CDR3 has 14 amino acids. The V segment lost 6 bases and the J segment 9 bases; nucleotides outside the gene matches: 13. The CDR3: CASRQPSGQLQAFF. In DNA, the CDR3 is TGTGCCAGCAGGCAACCGTCGGGACAGTTGCAAGCTTTCTTT.

J is TRBJ2-1 and V is TRBV30; tentatively, D is TRBD1 (5 bases). CDR1 GTSNPN and CDR2 SVGIG come from the germline V gene (reference sequence). Trimming left V 7 bases short and J 1 base short, with 11 bases between. This CDR3 comprises 13 residues. The chain's CDR3 is CAFGQKSYNEQFF. CDR3 bases: TGTGCCTTTGGACAAAAATCCTACAATGAGCAGTTCTTC.

The chain couples TRBV14 to TRBJ2-3, with D possibly being TRBD1 (5 bases). The CDR3 is 14 residues long. Trimming left V 4 bases short and J 4 bases short, with 12 bases between. Germline V CDR1 and CDR2: SGHDN, FVKESK. The CDR3 protein is CASSPLGAPDTQYF. In nucleotides, the CDR3 is TGTGCCAGCAGCCCCTTAGGGGCCCCAGATACGCAGTATTTT. The full variable domain, with the rest looked up from reference TRBV14 and TRBJ2-3, is EAGVTQFPSHSVIEKGQTVTLRCDPISGHDNLYWYRRVMGKEIKFLLHFVKESKQDESGMPNNRFLAERTGGTYSTLKVQPAELEDSGVYFCASSPLGAPDTQYFGPGTRLTVL.

The chain couples TRBV27 to TRBJ2-3; possibly TRBD1 for D (6 bases). Trimming removed 2 bases at V and 1 base at J, with 13 bases between. Germline CDR1 MNHEY, CDR2 SMNVEV (reference sequence). CDR3 length: 16 amino acids. CDR3 coding DNA: TGTGCCAGCAGTTTACGCAGACAGGACCGCACAGATACGCAGTATTTT. As protein: CASSLRRQDRTDTQYF.

The chain links TRBV28 to TRBJ1-2; TRBD1 is a possible D gene (6 bases). The V end lost 7 bases, the J end lost 5 bases, and 23 bases lay between the germline ends. The CDR3 covers 16 residues. The germline V gene has CDR1 MDHEN and CDR2 SYDVKM. The CDR3 coding sequence is TGTGCCAGCAATACTCGCTGGGGGCCCGAGCGATATGGCTACACCTTC. This gives the protein CASNTRWGPERYGYTF.

The rearrangement joins TRBV6-5 to TRBJ1-5, with D hard to call. Trimming stripped 5 bases from V and 9 bases from J, with 8 bases between. The CDR3 sequence is 11 residues long. CDR1 is MNHEY and CDR2 is SVGAGI in the germline V gene. CDR3 sequence reads: CASSETGPQHF. In nucleotides, the CDR3 is TGTGCCAGCAGTGAAACTGGGCCCCAGCATTTT.

V usage is TRBV19 and J usage is TRBJ1-3; D might be TRBD1 (5 bases). This CDR3 has 15 amino acids. Germline CDR1 is LNHDA and CDR2 is SQIVND (reference sequence). V was cut by 5 bases and J by 8 bases, with 19 bases left in between. CDR3 sequence reads: CASSPWTARGDTIYF. The CDR3, as DNA: TGTGCCAGTAGTCCATGGACGGCGCGGGGCGACACCATATATTTT.

J is TRBJ2-3 and V is TRBV12-2; the table's D gene call, TRBD2, was not cross checked with the DNA. TRBV12-2 corresponds to a pseudogene. CDR3 size: 15 residues. The chain's CDR3 is CAPSQAGGRTDTQYF. The DNA for the CDR3 is TGTGCACCCAGTCAAGCGGGAGGGAGGACAGATACGCAGTATTTT.

The table lists this clone with a count of one. The chain employs TRBV6-1 and TRBJ1-1; D not certain. The CDR3 runs 13 residues. Between the trimmed V and J ends, which lost 8 bases and 0 bases, there was a span of 10 bases. Germline loops: CDR1 MNHNS, CDR2 SASEGT. CDR3 amino acids: CASGRAMNTEAFF. Here the CDR3 DNA reads TGTGCCAGCGGGAGGGCAATGAACACTGAAGCTTTCTTT.

This clone occurred a few times. The chain employs TRBV13 and TRBJ2-7, with D uncertain. V was trimmed by 5 bases and J by 1 base, leaving 12 bases between them. This CDR3 has 14 amino acids. CDR1 is PRHDT, CDR2 FYEKMQ, per germline (reference sequence). The CDR3 sequence is CASSPGRTSYEQYF. The CDR3 DNA follows: TGTGCCAGCAGCCCCGGACGAACGTCCTACGAGCAGTACTTC.

The gene calls are TRBV5-1 and TRBJ2-5; weak D call: TRBD1 (6 bases). Germline CDR1 SGHRS, CDR2 YFSETQ. V gave up 0 bases and J gave up 5 bases, with 17 bases separating them. The CDR3 sequence is 16 residues long. The CDR3 DNA is TGCGCCAGCAGCTTGGCTGACACGACAGGAAAGGAGACCCAGTACTTC. This gives the protein CASSLADTTGKETQYF.

This clone has only a few counts. V gene TRBV19 combines with J gene TRBJ1-1, with 7 bases aligning to TRBD1. Looked up from germline, CDR1 is LNHDA and CDR2 is SQIVND (reference sequence). The J segment lost 4 bases and the V segment lost 4 bases, leaving 9 bases of the junction unmatched. This CDR3 is 15 amino acids long. CDR3 sequence reads: CASSSQGGVGTEAFF. In DNA form, the CDR3 reads TGTGCCAGTAGTAGTCAAGGGGGCGTGGGCACTGAAGCTTTCTTT. Full variable domain (outside the CDR3, taken from reference TRBV19 and TRBJ1-1): DGGITQSPKYLFRKEGQNVTLSCEQNLNHDAMYWYRQDPGQGLRLIYYSQIVNDFQKGDIAEGYSVSREKKESFPLTVTSAQKNPTAFYLCASSSQGGVGTEAFFGQGTRLTVV.